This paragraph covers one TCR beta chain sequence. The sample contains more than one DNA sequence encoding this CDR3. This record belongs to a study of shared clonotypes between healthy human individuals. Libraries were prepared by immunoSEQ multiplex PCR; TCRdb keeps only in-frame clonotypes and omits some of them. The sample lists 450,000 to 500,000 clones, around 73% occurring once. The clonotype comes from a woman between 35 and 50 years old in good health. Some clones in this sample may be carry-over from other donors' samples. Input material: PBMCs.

CDR3 coding DNA: TGTGCCAGCAGCTTAGCGGGACCGGGACAGGGTTTTAATCTGCAGTACTTC. Protein: CASSLAGPGQGFNLQYF. The chain is built from TRBV11-2 and TRBJ2-7, with TRBD1 matching 9 bases. Germline V lookup: CDR1 SGHAT, CDR2 FQNNGV. The junction had 16 bases not matched to a gene; V was cut back by 1 base and J by 9 bases. CDR3 size: 17 residues.